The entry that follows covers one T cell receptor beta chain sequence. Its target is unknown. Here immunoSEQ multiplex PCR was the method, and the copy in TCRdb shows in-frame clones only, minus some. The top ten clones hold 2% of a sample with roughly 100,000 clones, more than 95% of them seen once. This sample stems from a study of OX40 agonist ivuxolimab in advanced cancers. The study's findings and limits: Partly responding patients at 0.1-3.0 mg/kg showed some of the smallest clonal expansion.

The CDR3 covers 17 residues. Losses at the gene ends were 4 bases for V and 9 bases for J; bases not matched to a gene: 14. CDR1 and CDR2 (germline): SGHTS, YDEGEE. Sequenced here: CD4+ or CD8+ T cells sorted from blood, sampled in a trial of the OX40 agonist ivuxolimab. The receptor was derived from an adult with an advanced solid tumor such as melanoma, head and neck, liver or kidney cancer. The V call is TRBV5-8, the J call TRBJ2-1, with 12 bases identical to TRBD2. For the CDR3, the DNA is TGTGCCAGCAGCCCCGGGACTAGCGGGTTTTACTGGGCTGAGCAGTTCTTC. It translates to CASSPGTSGFYWAEQFF.